This T cell receptor beta chain is from a study of human T cells and chemical hapten exposure. General study results and limits: Expanded TCRs created a significantly greater count of big CDR3 similarity clusters than controls did.

Time point defined: patch test 3, about 24 weeks after DPC sensitization. Sample treatment: therapeutic diphenylcyclopropenone sensitization with weekly scalp DPC. In regard to this clonotype: Its antigen is not known.

The CDR3 spans 21 residues. J was trimmed by 4 bases and V by 2 bases; bases with no gene match: 22. Germline assignment: CDR1 MGHRA and CDR2 YSYEKL. TCRdb independently ran MiXCR on the RACE reads; one entry per CDR3 protein. This sample has roughly 100,000 distinct CDR3 sequences, with nearly 35% found just once. V usage is TRBV4-1 and J usage is TRBJ2-5; 10 nucleotides match TRBD2. The TCR comes from a man aged 40-50 years with alopecia areata. Some clones in this sample may be carry-over from other donors' samples. This specimen was whole blood, taken in connection with sensitization to the hapten diphenylcyclopropenone (DPC). CDR3 bases: TGCGCCAGCAGCCAATACCCGACAGGAGATCTAGCGGGAGATAATCGAGAGACCCAGTACTTC. Translating it yields CASSQYPTGDLAGDNRETQYF.